This T cell receptor beta chain was sequenced for a study of blood T cell repertoires in COVID-19. This CDR3 comprises 15 residues. Germline V gives CDR1 LNHNV, CDR2 YYDKDF (reference sequence). The germline V and J ends were trimmed by 4 bases and 0 bases, with 10 bases remaining between them. Patients from Seattle were sampled longitudinally, starting during active infection. Some clones are missing from TCRdb's copy, which holds only in-frame ones; the method was immunoSEQ multiplex PCR. The repertoire holds 250,000 to 350,000 clones, with roughly 88% as singletons. This clonotype originated in a human donor with COVID-19, enrolled during active disease. The donor label of this sample is uncertain. Material: peripheral blood. The gene calls are TRBV15 and TRBJ1-5; no reliable D call. The chain's CDR3 is CATSTGYGSNQPQHF. CDR3 DNA sequence: TGTGCCACCAGCACCGGGTATGGTAGCAATCAGCCCCAGCATTTT. The full variable domain, with the rest looked up from reference TRBV15 and TRBJ1-5, is DAMVIQNPRYQVTQFGKPVTLSCSQTLNHNVMYWYQQKSSQAPKLLFHYYDKDFNNEADTPDNFQSRRPNTSFCFLDIRSPGLGDTAMYLCATSTGYGSNQPQHFGDGTRLSIL.